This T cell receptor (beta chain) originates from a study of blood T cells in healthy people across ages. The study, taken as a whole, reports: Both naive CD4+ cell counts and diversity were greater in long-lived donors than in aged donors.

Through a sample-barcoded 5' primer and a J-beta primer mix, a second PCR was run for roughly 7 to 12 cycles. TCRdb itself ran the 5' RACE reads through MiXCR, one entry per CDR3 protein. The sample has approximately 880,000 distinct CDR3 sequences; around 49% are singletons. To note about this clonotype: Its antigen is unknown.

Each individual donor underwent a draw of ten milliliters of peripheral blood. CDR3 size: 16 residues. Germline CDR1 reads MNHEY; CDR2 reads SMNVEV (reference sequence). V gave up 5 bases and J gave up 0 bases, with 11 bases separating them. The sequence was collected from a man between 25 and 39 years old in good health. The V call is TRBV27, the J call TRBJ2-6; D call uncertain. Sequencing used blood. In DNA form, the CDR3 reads TGTGCCAGCAGTCCTTCCCCGACCTCTGGGGCCAACGTCCTGACTTTC. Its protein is CASSPSPTSGANVLTF.